A selection of T cell receptor beta chains follows, all from one sample in a study of cytomegalovirus exposure and HLA in healthy donors. Assay: immunoSEQ multiplex PCR; the TCRdb copy retains only in-frame clones and omits some. The sample holds 150,000 to 200,000 clones; around 84% are singletons and the top ten take approximately 7%. The specimen sequenced was PBMCs. These receptors all come from a man between 18 and 35 years old in good health and CMV-seropositive. Each CDR3 is given with its conserved first and last residue. A D gene is named only where the DNA matches it firmly. Expanded clones get a size class; other rows say once, few or many, or leave the size out.

j_call | clone_size | d_call | v_call | cdr3_aa | cdr3_nt
TRBJ1-2 | few | TRBD1 | TRBV7-2 | CASSLADRTYGYTF | TGTGCCAGCAGCTTAGCGGACAGGACCTATGGCTACACCTTC
TRBJ2-3 | NA | TRBD1 | TRBV9 | CASSRDSRTDTQYF | TGTGCCAGCAGCCGGGACAGCCGCACAGATACGCAGTATTTT
TRBJ2-7 | NA | TRBD2 | TRBV7-2 | CASSLVGTRNLGSYEQYF | TGTGCCAGCAGCTTAGTGGGGACTAGAAATCTCGGCTCCTACGAGCAGTACTTC
TRBJ2-3 | NA | NA | TRBV29-1 | CSGLSTDTQYF | TGCAGCGGCCTAAGCACAGATACGCAGTATTTT
TRBJ2-3 | NA | NA | TRBV4-2 | CASSQNPNTQYF | TGTGCCAGCAGCCAAAACCCTAATACGCAGTATTTT
TRBJ2-1 | NA | TRBD2 | TRBV25-1 | CASSGSSGAPVSNEQFF | TGTGCCAGCAGTGGTAGTAGCGGGGCTCCGGTATCAAATGAGCAGTTCTTC
TRBJ2-5 | NA | NA | TRBV25-1 | CASSQEAGEETQYF | TGTGCCAGCAGCCAAGAGGCTGGGGAGGAGACCCAGTACTTC
TRBJ2-3 | NA | TRBD2 | TRBV12-5 | CASGWGLGADTQYF | TGTGCTAGTGGCTGGGGACTAGGGGCAGATACGCAGTATTTT
TRBJ1-5 | NA | TRBD1 | TRBV7-2 | CASSPDGQGEQPQHF | TGTGCCAGCAGCCCAGACGGACAGGGAGAACAGCCCCAGCATTTT
TRBJ2-2 | few | NA | TRBV29-1 | CSVPMRVDGSGELFF | TGCAGCGTTCCCATGAGGGTGGATGGCAGCGGGGAGCTGTTTTTT
TRBJ1-5 | once | TRBD1 | TRBV5-6 | CASSLWGQGNQPQHF | TGTGCCAGCAGCTTGTGGGGACAGGGGAATCAGCCCCAGCATTTT
TRBJ2-3 | NA | TRBD1 | TRBV6-6 | CASSSPTGANTDTQYF | TGTGCCAGCAGTTCGCCGACAGGGGCTAACACAGATACGCAGTATTTT
TRBJ2-7 | NA | TRBD2 | TRBV5-4 | CASSSPLAREQYF | TGTGCCAGCAGCTCGCCACTAGCGCGGGAGCAGTACTTC
TRBJ1-4 | NA | NA | TRBV18 | CASSPRGEEKLFF | TGTGCCAGCTCGCCCCGTGGGGAGGAAAAACTGTTTTTT
TRBJ2-1 | NA | TRBD2 | TRBV6-4 | CASSGLAGVNEQFF | TGTGCCAGCAGTGGACTAGCGGGAGTCAATGAGCAGTTCTTC
TRBJ1-1 | NA | NA | TRBV27 | CASSGHSEAFF | TGTGCCAGCAGTGGACACAGTGAAGCTTTCTTT
TRBJ2-3 | NA | TRBD2 | TRBV11-2 | CASSLGAGGPEDTQYF | TGTGCCAGCAGCTTAGGGGCGGGAGGGCCGGAAGATACGCAGTATTTT
TRBJ2-5 | once | NA | TRBV9 | CASSVGALEETQYF | TGTGCCAGCAGCGTAGGCGCCCTTGAAGAGACCCAGTACTTC
TRBJ2-3 | NA | NA | TRBV2 | CASPLERSTDTQYF | TGTGCCAGCCCCCTTGAGCGGAGCACAGATACGCAGTATTTT
TRBJ2-3 | few | TRBD2 | TRBV7-3 | CASSLLAGFGDTQYF | TGTGCCAGCAGCTTACTAGCGGGCTTTGGAGATACGCAGTATTTT
TRBJ1-4 | NA | TRBD1 | TRBV27 | CASSLGTVGNEKLFF | TGTGCCAGCAGTTTAGGGACAGTTGGGAATGAAAAACTGTTTTTT
TRBJ1-1 | NA | TRBD1 | TRBV7-9 | CASSNPTGGTEAFF | TGTGCCAGCAGCAACCCGACAGGGGGCACTGAAGCTTTCTTT
TRBJ2-2 | once | NA | TRBV14 | CASSPKRANTGELFF | TGTGCCAGCAGCCCAAAGCGCGCGAACACCGGGGAGCTGTTTTTT
TRBJ2-7 | NA | TRBD2 | TRBV7-2 | CASSLGVAGVYEQYF | TGTGCCAGCAGCTTAGGGGTAGCGGGAGTCTACGAGCAGTACTTC
TRBJ2-2 | NA | NA | TRBV5-1 | CASGADTGLNTGELFF | TGCGCCAGCGGCGCGGACACAGGATTGAACACCGGGGAGCTGTTTTTT
TRBJ1-1 | NA | NA | TRBV11-1 | CASSTDRTTEAFF | TGTGCCAGCAGCACGGACAGAACCACTGAAGCTTTCTTT
TRBJ2-5 | NA | TRBD2 | TRBV30 | CAWSTPGGETQYF | TGTGCCTGGAGTACGCCGGGGGGGGAGACCCAGTACTTC
TRBJ2-5 | NA | NA | TRBV18 | CASSQGTPGETQYF | TGTGCCAGCTCGCAGGGGACCCCTGGGGAGACCCAGTACTTC
TRBJ2-4 | once | TRBD1 | TRBV19 | CASSLGQKNIQYF | TGTGCCAGTAGTTTGGGACAGAAAAACATTCAGTACTTC
TRBJ2-7 | NA | TRBD1 | TRBV7-9 | CASSSPTGDYEQYF | TGTGCCAGCAGCTCGCCCACAGGGGACTACGAGCAGTACTTC
TRBJ2-1 | NA | TRBD1 | TRBV29-1 | CSVELQGNNEQFF | TGCAGCGTTGAATTACAGGGGAACAATGAGCAGTTCTTC
TRBJ2-7 | NA | NA | TRBV6-1 | CASSGERAYEQYF | TGTGCCAGCAGTGGTGAGAGGGCCTACGAGCAGTACTTC
TRBJ2-2 | NA | TRBD2 | TRBV30 | CAWRVAGAVTGELFF | TGTGCCTGGAGGGTAGCGGGAGCGGTCACCGGGGAGCTGTTTTTT
TRBJ1-5 | NA | NA | TRBV6-1 | CASSDGQSNQPQHF | TGTGCCAGCAGTGATGGCCAGAGCAATCAGCCCCAGCATTTT
TRBJ2-7 | NA | TRBD1 | TRBV15 | CATSRGGTGNEQYF | TGTGCCACCAGCAGAGGGGGGACAGGCAACGAGCAGTACTTC